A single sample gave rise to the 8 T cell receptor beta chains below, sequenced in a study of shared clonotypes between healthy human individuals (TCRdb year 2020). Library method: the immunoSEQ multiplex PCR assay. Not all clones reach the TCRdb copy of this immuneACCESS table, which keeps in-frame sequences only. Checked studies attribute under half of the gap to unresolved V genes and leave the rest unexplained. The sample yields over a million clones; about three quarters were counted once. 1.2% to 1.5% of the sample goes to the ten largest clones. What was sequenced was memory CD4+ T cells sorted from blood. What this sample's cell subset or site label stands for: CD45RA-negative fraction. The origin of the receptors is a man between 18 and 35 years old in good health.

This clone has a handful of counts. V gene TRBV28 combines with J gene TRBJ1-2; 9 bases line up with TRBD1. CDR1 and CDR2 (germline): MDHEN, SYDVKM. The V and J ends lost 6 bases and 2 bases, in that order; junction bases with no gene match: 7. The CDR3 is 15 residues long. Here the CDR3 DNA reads TGTGCCAGCAGGGAGACAGGGGGGTTAAACTATGGCTACACCTTC. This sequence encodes CASRETGGLNYGYTF.

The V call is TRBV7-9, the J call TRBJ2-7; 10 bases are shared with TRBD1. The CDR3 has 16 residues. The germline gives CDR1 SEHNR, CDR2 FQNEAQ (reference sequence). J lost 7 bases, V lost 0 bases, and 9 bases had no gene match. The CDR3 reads CASSLAKGTGVGEQYF. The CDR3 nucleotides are TGTGCCAGCAGCTTAGCGAAAGGGACAGGGGTGGGTGAGCAGTACTTC.

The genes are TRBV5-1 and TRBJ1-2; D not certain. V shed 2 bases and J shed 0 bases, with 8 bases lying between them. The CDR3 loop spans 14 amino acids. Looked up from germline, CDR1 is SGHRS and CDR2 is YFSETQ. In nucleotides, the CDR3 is TGCGCCAGCAGCTTTGAGGGAGCTAACTATGGCTACACCTTC. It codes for CASSFEGANYGYTF.

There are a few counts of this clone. CDR3: CASSYREVGYGYTF. DNA of the CDR3: TGTGCCAGCAGTTACCGCGAAGTCGGCTATGGCTACACCTTC. V usage is TRBV6-5 and J usage is TRBJ1-2; no reliable D call. V lost 2 bases to trimming and J lost 4 bases, with 11 bases between them. The CDR3 has 14 amino acids. Germline CDR1 MNHEY, CDR2 SVGAGI.

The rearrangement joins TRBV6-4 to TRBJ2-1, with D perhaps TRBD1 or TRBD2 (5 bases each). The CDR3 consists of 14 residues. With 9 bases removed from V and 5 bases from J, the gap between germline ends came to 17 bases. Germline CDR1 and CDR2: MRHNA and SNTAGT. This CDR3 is CASPGVRTHNEQFF. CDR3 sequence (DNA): TGTGCCAGTCCCGGGGTTCGGACACACAATGAGCAGTTCTTC.

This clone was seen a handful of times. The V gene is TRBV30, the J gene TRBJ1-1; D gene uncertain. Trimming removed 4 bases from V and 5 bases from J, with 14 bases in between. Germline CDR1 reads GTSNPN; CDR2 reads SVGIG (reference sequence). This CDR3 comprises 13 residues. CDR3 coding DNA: TGTGCCTGGACTCTTGGGGTGGGGACTGAAGCTTTCTTT. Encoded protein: CAWTLGVGTEAFF. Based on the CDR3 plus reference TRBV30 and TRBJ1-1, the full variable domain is SQTIHQWPATLVQPVGSPLSLECTVEGTSNPNLYWYRQAAGRGLQLLFYSVGIGQISSEVPQNLSASRPQDRQFILSSKKLLLSDSGFYLCAWTLGVGTEAFFGQGTRLTVV.

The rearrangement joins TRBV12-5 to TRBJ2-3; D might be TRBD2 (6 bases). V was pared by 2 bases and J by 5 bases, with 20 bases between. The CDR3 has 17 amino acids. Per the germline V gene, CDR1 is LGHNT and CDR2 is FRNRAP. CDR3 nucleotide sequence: TGTGCTAGTGGTTTGCCCACCTTCGGGGAGGTGGGAGATACGCAGTATTTT. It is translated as CASGLPTFGEVGDTQYF.

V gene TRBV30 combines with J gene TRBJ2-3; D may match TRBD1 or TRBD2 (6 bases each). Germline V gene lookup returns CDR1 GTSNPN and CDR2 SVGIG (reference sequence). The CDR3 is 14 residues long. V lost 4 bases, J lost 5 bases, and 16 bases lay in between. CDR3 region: CAWNIGGRRDTQYF. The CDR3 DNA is TGTGCCTGGAATATAGGGGGGCGACGAGATACGCAGTATTTT.